The 27 T cell receptor beta chains below all came from one sample that was sequenced in a study of cytomegalovirus exposure and HLA in healthy donors. PCR used 60 Vbeta primers and 13 Jbeta primers. Repertoires were generated with immunoSEQ multiplex PCR, while TCRdb's copy carries only in-frame clones and drops some. This repertoire includes about 160,000 clones. Sequenced material: PBMCs. The receptors derive from a woman aged 55-75 years in good health and CMV-seronegative.

The chain joins TRBV13 to TRBJ1-6; D uncertain. Trimming cost V 2 bases and J 7 bases, with 15 bases left between them. Germline lookup yields CDR1 PRHDT and CDR2 FYEKMQ (reference sequence). CDR3 size: 16 residues. The CDR3 DNA reads TGTGCCAGCAGCTTAAGGAGGCTCAGAAGGAATTCACCCCTCCACTTT. Its protein is CASSLRRLRRNSPLHF.

CDR3 nucleotide sequence: TGTGCCAGCAGTCCAGGGGACCGTGAAGCTTTCTTT. This gives the protein CASSPGDREAFF. The genes are TRBV6-1 and TRBJ1-1; D is perhaps TRBD1 (6 bases). Trimming stripped 5 bases from V and 7 bases from J, with 11 bases between. This CDR3 has 12 amino acids. CDR1 MNHNS and CDR2 SASEGT come from the germline V gene.

The V gene is TRBV4-2, the J gene TRBJ1-2; 7 bases align to TRBD1. The CDR3 sequence is 14 residues long. From germline, CDR1 is LGHNA and CDR2 YNFKEQ. V was clipped by 3 bases and J by 2 bases; unmatched bases: 3. CDR3 residues: CASSQVDRNYGYTF. CDR3 nucleotide sequence: TGTGCCAGCAGCCAGGTGGACAGGAACTATGGCTACACCTTC.

The chain carries TRBV27 and TRBJ1-1, with 12 nucleotides matching TRBD1. The J segment lost 4 bases and the V segment lost 6 bases, leaving 6 bases of the junction unmatched. The CDR3 sequence is 15 residues long. Germline values: CDR1 MNHEY, CDR2 SMNVEV (reference sequence). The CDR3: CASRRDRGRFTEAFF. CDR3 DNA: TGTGCCAGCAGGAGGGACAGGGGGCGGTTCACTGAAGCTTTCTTT.

The chain recombines TRBV27 with TRBJ2-1; 12 bases fit TRBD2. CDR1 is MNHEY, CDR2 SMNVEV, per germline (reference sequence). After removal of 4 bases from V and 7 bases from J, the junction contained 8 bases not matched to a gene. This CDR3 region has 16 residues. In nucleotides, the CDR3 is TGTGCCAGCAGTTCAAACCTAGCGGGAGGGCGAAATGAGCAGTTCTTC. As protein: CASSSNLAGGRNEQFF.

The rearrangement links TRBV5-6 to TRBJ2-7, with 7 bases identical to TRBD1. The CDR3 covers 19 residues. Germline assignment: CDR1 SGHDT and CDR2 YYEEEE. Trimming took 2 bases from V and 3 from J; bases not matched to a gene: 20. The CDR3, as DNA: TGTGCCAGCAGCTTCAATTTAAGGGGGCCTGAAGTCCCATACTACGAGCAGTACTTC. It codes for CASSFNLRGPEVPYYEQYF.

The J gene is TRBJ1-2, the V gene TRBV4-1; no clear D. Trimming stripped 0 bases from V and 4 bases from J, with 12 bases between. Germline V gene lookup returns CDR1 MGHRA and CDR2 YSYEKL. This CDR3 is built from 15 residues. The CDR3 DNA follows: TGCGCCAGCAGCCAAGATTCGAGAGGAGGCTATGGCTACACCTTC. Residues: CASSQDSRGGYGYTF.

J is TRBJ1-6 and V is TRBV27; D possibly corresponds to TRBD1 (6 bases). V was pared by 5 bases and J by 7 bases, with 12 bases between. Germline V gene data show CDR1 as MNHEY and CDR2 as SMNVEV (reference sequence). The CDR3 runs to 14 residues. The CDR3 protein is CASSPTGYNSPLHF. CDR3 in DNA: TGTGCCAGCAGTCCAACAGGGTACAATTCACCCCTCCACTTT.

This sequence joins TRBV5-4 and TRBJ2-5, with TRBD2 matching over 7 bases. CDR1 SGHNT and CDR2 YYREEE come from the germline V gene (reference sequence). The length of the CDR3 is 15 residues. V shed 3 bases and J 3 bases; nucleotides not matched to a gene: 8. The CDR3 DNA follows: TGTGCCAGCAGCTCACCCGGGAGGCAAAAAGAGACCCAGTACTTC. Translating gives CASSSPGRQKETQYF.

V usage is TRBV4-2 and J usage is TRBJ2-7; D might be TRBD1 (6 bases). The germline gives CDR1 LGHNA, CDR2 YNFKEQ. The CDR3 consists of 14 residues. V shed 5 bases and J shed 6 bases, with 17 bases lying between them. Here the CDR3 DNA reads TGTGCCAGCAGCAACCGGGACATGACATCCGAGCAGTACTTC. Its translation is CASSNRDMTSEQYF.

The chain employs TRBV9 and TRBJ2-6, with D perhaps matching TRBD2 (6 bases). V lost 0 bases to trimming and J lost 4 bases, with 11 bases between them. Looked up from germline, CDR1 is SGDLS and CDR2 is YYNGEE. The CDR3 is 16 residues long. The CDR3: CASSVVFGGGANVLTF. In DNA form, the CDR3 reads TGTGCCAGCAGCGTAGTCTTCGGGGGAGGGGCCAACGTCCTGACTTTC.

This chain connects TRBV5-1 to TRBJ1-4; D may be TRBD1 (6 bases). Germline CDR1 reads SGHRS; CDR2 reads YFSETQ. This CDR3 has 17 amino acids. Trimming shortened V by 4 bases and J by 10 bases, and 26 bases separated the two germline ends. Here the CDR3 reads CASSLSYTDRWAGKLFF. The CDR3 nucleotides are TGCGCCAGCAGCCTCTCGTATACAGACAGGTGGGCCGGAAAACTGTTTTTT.

The J gene is TRBJ1-3, the V gene TRBV10-3, with TRBD1 matching 8 bases. CDR1 and CDR2 from the germline V gene are ENHRY and SYGVKD. The V gene end was trimmed by 3 bases and the J gene end by 6 bases; junction bases not matched to a gene: 10. This CDR3 contains 16 residues. The CDR3 DNA is TGTGCCATCAGTGATGTTAGAACAGGGGGGAAAAACACCATATATTTT. It codes for CAISDVRTGGKNTIYF.

The chain links TRBV6-5 to TRBJ1-1; perhaps TRBD1 as D (6 bases). Trimming pared 6 bases from V and 0 bases from J, leaving 11 bases between. The CDR3 runs 14 residues. The germline V gene encodes CDR1 MNHEY and CDR2 SVGAGI. This chain's CDR3 is CASRRGGVNTEAFF. The CDR3 region has the DNA TGTGCCAGCAGAAGGGGGGGGGTGAACACTGAAGCTTTCTTT.

On this clone itself: The sample holds other DNA sequences that translate to the same CDR3. The CDR3 sequence is CASSLDRGLGGYTF. As DNA, the CDR3 is TGTGCCAGCAGCTTAGACAGGGGGCTGGGGGGCTACACCTTC. The J gene is TRBJ1-2, the V gene TRBV11-2, with 8 bases identical to TRBD1. The CDR3 consists of 14 residues. CDR1 and CDR2 from the germline V gene are SGHAT and FQNNGV. Germline trimming cut 0 bases from V and 8 bases from J; bases unmatched to any gene: 5.

J is TRBJ1-1 and V is TRBV7-3; 7 bases line up with TRBD1. Germline trimming cut 3 bases from V and 2 bases from J; bases unmatched to any gene: 6. Germline CDR1 is SGHTA and CDR2 is FQGTGA. CDR3 length: 15 residues. The CDR3 DNA is TGTGCCAGCAGCTTCAGTGGAGGGGGCAACACTGAAGCTTTCTTT. Residues: CASSFSGGGNTEAFF.

This sequence joins TRBV7-9 and TRBJ2-1; TRBD2 aligns across 13 bases. Germline V gene lookup returns CDR1 SEHNR and CDR2 FQNEAQ (reference sequence). J was trimmed by 0 bases and V by 5 bases; bases with no gene match: 10. The CDR3 totals 19 residues. The CDR3 DNA follows: TGTGCCAGCAGCCGATCGGGACTAGCGGGAAAGAGCTCCTACAATGAGCAGTTCTTC. Translating gives CASSRSGLAGKSSYNEQFF.

This rearrangement joins TRBV10-3 to TRBJ2-3, with 8 bases fitting TRBD2. The CDR3 sequence is 17 residues long. Unmatched junction bases numbered 11, after V lost 4 bases and J lost 2 bases. The V gene's germline CDR1 is ENHRY and CDR2 SYGVKD. DNA of the CDR3: TGTGCCATCAGTGCGGGGCGGGGGGTCTTTTCCACAGATACGCAGTATTTT. Protein sequence: CAISAGRGVFSTDTQYF.

The J gene is TRBJ2-2, the V gene TRBV7-3, with 9 bases lining up with TRBD1. Germline V gene lookup returns CDR1 SGHTA and CDR2 FQGTGA. This CDR3 comprises 17 residues. V gave up 1 base and J gave up 6 bases; unmatched junction bases: 9. The CDR3 coding sequence is TGTGCCAGCAGCTTAAATCGTAGACAGGGGGTTTCCGGGGAGCTGTTTTTT. Translated: CASSLNRRQGVSGELFF.

The gene calls are TRBV7-7 and TRBJ2-1; 7 bases map to TRBD2. The CDR3 is made up of 15 amino acids. CDR1 and CDR2 (germline): SSHAT, FNYEAQ (reference sequence). V gave up 1 base and J gave up 4 bases; unmatched junction bases: 4. In DNA form, the CDR3 reads TGTGCCAGCAGCTTAGGGCTAGCGGATTACAATGAGCAGTTCTTC. Translating gives CASSLGLADYNEQFF.

This chain connects TRBV5-4 to TRBJ1-1; perhaps TRBD1 as D (6 bases). Germline loops: CDR1 SGHNT, CDR2 YYREEE (reference sequence). The germline V and J ends were trimmed by 7 bases and 4 bases, with 17 bases remaining between them. This CDR3 has 14 amino acids. The CDR3 region is CASQAGALGTEAFF. In DNA form, the CDR3 reads TGTGCCAGCCAGGCAGGGGCGTTGGGCACTGAAGCTTTCTTT.

V is TRBV2 and J is TRBJ2-7, with D possibly TRBD2 on 5 matching bases. Trimming took off 6 bases at V and 3 bases at J, with 12 bases between the two ends. The CDR3 loop spans 13 amino acids. Germline V gives CDR1 SNHLY, CDR2 FYNNEI. DNA for the CDR3: TGTGCCAGCAGGGATAGCGCGTACTACGAGCAGTACTTC. Its translation: CASRDSAYYEQYF. Drawing the rest from reference TRBV2 and TRBJ2-7, the complete variable domain is EPEVTQTPSHQVTQMGQEVILRCVPISNHLYFYWYRQILGQKVEFLVSFYNNEISEKSEIFDDQFSVERPDGSNFTLKIRSTKLEDSAMYFCASRDSAYYEQYFGPGTRLTVT.

J is TRBJ1-1 and V is TRBV7-8, with D maybe TRBD1 (6 bases). V gave up 0 bases and J gave up 1 base, with 12 bases separating them. Germline loops: CDR1 SGHVS, CDR2 FQNEAQ. This CDR3 is built from 16 residues. CDR3 in amino acids: CASSLAKTGQNTEAFF. The CDR3 coding sequence is TGTGCCAGCAGCTTAGCGAAGACAGGCCAGAACACTGAAGCTTTCTTT.

The chain has TRBV5-4 and TRBJ2-1, with 9 positions matching TRBD1. V was clipped by 3 bases and J by 6 bases; unmatched bases: 13. The CDR3 length is 17 residues. CDR1 is SGHNT and CDR2 is YYREEE in the germline V gene (reference sequence). This CDR3 reads CASSSPSGDRVINEQFF. CDR3 coding DNA: TGTGCCAGCAGCTCTCCCTCCGGGGACAGGGTGATCAATGAGCAGTTCTTC. The variable domain in full, completed from reference TRBV5-4 and TRBJ2-1, reads ETGVTQSPTHLIKTRGQQVTLRCSSQSGHNTVSWYQQALGQGPQFIFQYYREEENGRGNFPPRFSGLQFPNYSSELNVNALELDDSALYLCASSSPSGDRVINEQFFGPGTRLTVL.

The chain carries TRBV2 and TRBJ2-5; D might be TRBD2 (6 bases). Near its end, the DNA agrees better with TRBJ2-7, so the J call may be wrong. The germline V gene has CDR1 SNHLY and CDR2 FYNNEI. This CDR3 comprises 13 residues. The DNA of the CDR3 is TGTGCCAGCAGGGGGGGTTATTCCTACGAGCAGTACTTC. It yields the protein CASRGGYSYEQYF.

V usage is TRBV9 and J usage is TRBJ1-2; TRBD1 might be the D (6 bases). CDR1 and CDR2 from the germline V gene are SGDLS and YYNGEE. The V and J ends lost 6 bases and 2 bases respectively, with 11 bases between them. This CDR3 contains 13 residues. As DNA, the CDR3 is TGTGCCAGCAACCCAGGACAGAACTATGGCTACACCTTC. Amino acids: CASNPGQNYGYTF.

The chain couples TRBV7-9 to TRBJ1-5; TRBD1 matches 7 bases. Per germline, CDR1 SEHNR and CDR2 FQNEAQ (reference sequence). CDR3 length: 14 amino acids. Trimming cost V 5 bases and J 6 bases; bases outside gene matches: 7. The CDR3 region is CASSLQGFFQPQHF. The CDR3 region has the DNA TGTGCCAGCAGCCTACAGGGGTTCTTTCAGCCCCAGCATTTT.